The clone carrying this T cell receptor beta chain occurred many times. Its antigen remains unknown. TCRdb reprocessed the 5' RACE reads with MiXCR, giving one entry per CDR3 protein. The sample shows about 890,000 distinct CDR3 sequences, more than 9% of them seen only once. This specimen comes from a study of identical twins. Overall study findings and caveats: With monozygotic twins, out-of-frame TCR alpha sharing exceeded what models estimated.

CDR3 length: 14 residues. Between the trimmed V and J ends, which lost 1 base and 6 bases, there was a span of 9 bases. Separately, the same data were catalogued under a study of yellow fever vaccine responses in identical twins. That study reports: As reported, the vaccine T cell response of twins seemed partly convergent and partly personalized.

This receptor was taken from a young woman in good health. Material: PBMCs. The rearrangement joins TRBV12-3 or TRBV12-4 to TRBJ2-2; D may match TRBD1 or TRBD2 (5 bases each). In DNA, the CDR3 is TGTGCCAGCAGTTTAGGTGTGGGGGCCGGGGAGCTGTTTTTT. Translated, it gives CASSLGVGAGELFF.